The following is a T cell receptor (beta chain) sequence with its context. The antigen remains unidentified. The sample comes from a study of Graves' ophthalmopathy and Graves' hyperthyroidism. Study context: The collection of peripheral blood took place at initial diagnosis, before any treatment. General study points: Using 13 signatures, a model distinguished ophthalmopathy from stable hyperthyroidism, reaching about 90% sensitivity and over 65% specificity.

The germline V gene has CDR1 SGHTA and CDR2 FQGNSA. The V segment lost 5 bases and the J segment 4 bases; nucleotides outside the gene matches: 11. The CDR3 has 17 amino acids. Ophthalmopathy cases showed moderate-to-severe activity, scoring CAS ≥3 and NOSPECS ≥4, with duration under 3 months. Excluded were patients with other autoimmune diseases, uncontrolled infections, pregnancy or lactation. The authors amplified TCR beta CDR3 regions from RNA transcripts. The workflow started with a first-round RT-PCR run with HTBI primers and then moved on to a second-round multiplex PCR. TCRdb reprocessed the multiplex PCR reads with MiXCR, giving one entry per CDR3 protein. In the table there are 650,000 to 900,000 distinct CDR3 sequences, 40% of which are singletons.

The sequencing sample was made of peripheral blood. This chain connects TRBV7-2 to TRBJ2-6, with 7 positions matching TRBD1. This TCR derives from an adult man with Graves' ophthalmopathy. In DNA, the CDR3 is TGTGCCAGCAGCCCCGGGACAGCCTACACCGGGGCCAACGTCCTGACTTTC. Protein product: CASSPGTAYTGANVLTF.